This T cell receptor (beta chain) was found in a study of blood T cell repertoires in COVID-19. V lost 3 bases and J lost 2; bases outside the gene matches: 5. The CDR3 spans 15 residues. The germline CDR1 and CDR2 sequences are MNHEY and SMNVEV (reference sequence). This clone was detected once. Data came from immunoSEQ multiplex PCR; TCRdb stores just in-frame clones and leaves some out. The table lists some 320,000 clones, about 92% of them singletons. V and J are TRBV27 and TRBJ1-1, with 8 bases that match TRBD1. Sample: PBMCs or T cells enriched from blood (not recorded which). The origin of this receptor is a man between 60 and 75 years old who had recovered from COVID-19. The CDR3 DNA reads TGTGCCAGCAGTTTGACAGGGGACTTCAACACTGAAGCTTTCTTT. This gives the protein CASSLTGDFNTEAFF.